This is a list of T cell receptor beta chains from one sample in a study of cytomegalovirus exposure and HLA in healthy donors. Sequencing was performed with immunoSEQ multiplex PCR; in TCRdb, only in-frame clones are kept and a portion is missing. The sample has about 170,000 clones, about 86% seen once. The sample taken for sequencing was PBMCs. All receptors come from a woman in her 30s in good health and CMV-seronegative. Each CDR3 is given with its conserved first and last residue. The D gene is left open where the match is weak. For some rows the clone size is stated as once, few or many, or as a class when expanded; others skip it.

D	J	size	V	CDR3	DNA
.	TRBJ1-2	few	TRBV6-4	CASSDPGPRRGYTF	TGTGCCAGCAGTGATCCAGGCCCTCGGCGGGGCTACACCTTC
TRBD2	TRBJ2-7	.	TRBV9	CASSGGGVDEQYF	TGTGCCAGCAGCGGGGGAGGGGTTGACGAGCAGTACTTC
.	TRBJ1-5	.	TRBV18	CASSLSFGDQPQHF	TGTGCCAGCTCATTAAGTTTCGGAGATCAGCCCCAGCATTTT
.	TRBJ1-3	.	TRBV7-9	CASSSNTGNTIYF	TGTGCCAGCAGTTCTAATACAGGAAACACCATATATTTT
.	TRBJ1-1	.	TRBV5-1	CASSLGATTEAFF	TGCGCCAGCAGCTTAGGGGCGACCACTGAAGCTTTCTTT
TRBD1	TRBJ2-1	.	TRBV2	CASSAGGYNEQFF	TGTGCCAGCTCGGCAGGGGGCTACAATGAGCAGTTCTTC
.	TRBJ2-2	.	TRBV2	CASSEFSLTGELFF	TGTGCCAGCAGTGAATTTAGTCTCACCGGGGAGCTGTTTTTT
.	TRBJ1-2	.	TRBV6-1	CASSERAASALGYTF	TGTGCCAGCAGTGAACGGGCAGCCTCCGCCCTTGGCTACACCTTC
.	TRBJ2-7	.	TRBV27	CASSLLGAASEQYF	TGTGCCAGCAGTTTACTCGGGGCAGCGAGCGAGCAGTACTTC
.	TRBJ1-2	.	TRBV5-1	CASSLRGGSVLYGYTF	TGCGCCAGCAGCCTGCGTGGGGGGTCCGTCCTCTATGGCTACACCTTC
.	TRBJ2-2	.	TRBV5-1	CASSLGRGARTGELFF	TGCGCCAGCAGCTTGGGCAGGGGGGCGAGGACCGGGGAGCTGTTTTTT
.	TRBJ2-2	.	TRBV5-4	CASSFTANTGELFF	TGTGCCAGCAGCTTTACTGCGAACACCGGGGAGCTGTTTTTT
TRBD1	TRBJ1-2	.	TRBV9	CASSVVSDRVFSYTF	TGTGCCAGCAGCGTAGTCTCGGACAGGGTTTTTAGCTACACCTTC
.	TRBJ2-3	once	TRBV27	CASSPTGLITDTQYF	TGTGCCAGCAGTCCTACAGGGCTTATCACAGATACGCAGTATTTT
TRBD1	TRBJ2-7	.	TRBV29-1	CSVELQGYSYEQYF	TGCAGCGTTGAACTACAGGGGTACTCCTACGAGCAGTACTTC
TRBD1	TRBJ2-4	.	TRBV18	CASSLRDSRILDIQYF	TGTGCCAGCTCACTACGGGACAGCCGGATTTTAGACATTCAGTACTTC
TRBD2	TRBJ2-5	.	TRBV27	CASSSLAARETQYF	TGTGCCAGCAGTAGTCTAGCGGCCCGGGAGACCCAGTACTTC
TRBD2	TRBJ2-1	.	TRBV2	CASSATSGGRNEQFF	TGTGCCAGCAGTGCAACTAGCGGGGGACGGAATGAGCAGTTCTTC